This T cell receptor beta chain was recorded in a study of CD8+CD57+ T cells in acquired aplastic anemia listed by TCRdb under 2018. Turning to the overall study: Extracted DNA from sorted CD4+ and CD8+ cells averaged approximately 3 ug, ranging from roughly 0.17 to 27.4 ug. A CD8+CD57+ expansion meant a frequency higher than the mean frequency seen in healthy subjects.

On this clonotype: Its antigen target is currently unknown. No base qualities exist here, and no much larger clone lies one base off it.

What the study reported, not specific to this receptor: Fewer than 35 CD8+ CDR3 sequences were found to be shared between patients and controls, but these sequences appeared to be highly expressed in patients and within the immunodominant clones of the patients. No significant difference in CD8+ Simpson's diversity was found between patients and healthy controls (P=0.060).

Patients chosen for sequencing had shown expansion of CD8+CD57+ cells by flow cytometry. All patients had severe acquired aplastic anemia diagnosed by International Study of Aplastic Anemia and Agranulocytosis and Camitta criteria. No therapy had been received by the patients at the time of blood sampling. In the study, sorted CD4+ and CD8+ blood T cells from patients with severe aplastic anemia and from healthy subjects underwent deep sequencing of TCR repertoires. In the USA, patient enrollment took place under clinicaltrials.gov protocols 00001620, 01623167, 00001397, 00071045, 00081523 and 00961064. Ficoll-Paque density gradient centrifugation was used to isolate peripheral blood mononuclear cells. Before DNA was extracted, CD4+ and CD8+ T cells were sorted using either FACS or magnetic beads. Genomic DNA was used as template for profiling of TCR beta VDJ combinations and CDR3 sequences. TCR repertoire sequencing was run on an Illumina HiSeq 2000. Per the original workflow: TRBV/TRBJ rearrangement plots, CDR3 size and DJ length profiles, and Simpson's diversity index were used to assess repertoires. The most abundant DNA sequence in the deep sequencing data was taken as the immunodominant clone. CDR3 amino acid sequences were checked for sharing across subjects and were also compared against the VDJdb database and published repertoires. TCRdb cleaned the public reads at Q25 with fastp, built clones with MiXCR and kept in-frame beta chains. Rows matching on CDR3 protein sequence are summarized as one entry with the most common DNA and genes. Clone size and V and J calls follow TCRdb, not the original study. The sample table contains around 130,000 distinct CDR3 sequences; only one count was recorded for 45% to 60% of them. The ten largest clones represent around 29% of the sample.

The origin of this receptor is a human donor with aplastic anemia. Material for sequencing was sorted CD4+, CD8+, or CD8+CD57+ T cells (not recorded which) from PBMCs.

In nucleotide form, the sequence is TGTGCCACCAGCAGAGAAGAGGGGGCGAGGAACACCGGGGAGCTGTTTTTT. This yields the protein CATSREEGARNTGELFF. The chain is assembled from TRBV15 and TRBJ2-2; 7 central nucleotides agree with TRBD1. V is trimmed back by 0 bases and J by 1 base, and the junction contains 5 bases that no gene match accounts for. The CDR3, cysteine through phenylalanine, is 17 amino acids long. The only DNA kept is the CDR3, 51 bases in frame from the first base. The CDR1 and CDR2 encoded by the germline V gene (reference sequence) are LNHNV and YYDKDF.